This T cell receptor (beta chain) originates from a study of blood T cell repertoires in COVID-19. Study details: Italy, Spain and the United States were the sources of the convalescent and acute COVID-19 samples. From T cells, B-cell-depleted T cells, or PBMCs came the material, which was cDNA or gDNA.

This clone was counted a single time. In the authors' workflow: The authors estimated nucleated cell counts from reference gene primer amplification. Assay: immunoSEQ multiplex PCR; the TCRdb copy retains only in-frame clones and omits some. D and trimming were read from the DNA, whereas the V and J calls and clone size are those reported in that table. The sample consists of about 64,000 clones, roughly 88% of them appearing once. The origin of this receptor is a human donor in a cohort sampled during active COVID-19. Sequencing was carried out using peripheral blood.

This chain's CDR3 is CASSVVSQGDTQYF. As DNA, the CDR3 is TGTGCCAGCAGCGTGGTTAGTCAGGGGGATACGCAGTATTTT. The J gene is TRBJ2-3, the V gene TRBV9, with D possibly matching TRBD1 (6 bases). Trimming pared 2 bases from V and 6 bases from J, leaving 13 bases between. Germline CDR1 reads SGDLS; CDR2 reads YYNGEE. This CDR3 has 14 amino acids. The whole variable domain, remainder taken from reference TRBV9 and TRBJ2-3, is DSGVTQTPKHLITATGQRVTLRCSPRSGDLSVYWYQQSLDQGLQFLIQYYNGEERAKGNILERFSAQQFPDLHSELNLSSLELGDSALYFCASSVVSQGDTQYFGPGTRLTVL.